The clone carrying this T cell receptor beta chain was seen a handful of times. The germline V gene encodes CDR1 SGHTA and CDR2 FQGNSA. The ends lost 3 bases at V and 7 bases at J; junction bases unmatched: 8. The CDR3 loop spans 14 amino acids. The data are from a study of CD8+ T cells in alopecia areata. cDNA serving as the sequencing template came from extracted, reverse transcribed RNA. The assay was immunoSEQ multiplex PCR, and TCRdb's table has in-frame clones only and misses some. The data hold 100,000 to 150,000 clones, with 50% to 60% observed a single time. The receptor comes from a human donor with alopecia areata. The chain carries TRBV7-2 and TRBJ1-2, with 7 bases that match TRBD1. The input for sequencing was CD4+ T cells sorted from blood, taken at week 0. CDR3 DNA sequence: TGTGCCAGCAGCTTGACGGACAGGCCGGGTGGCTACACCTTC. Protein sequence: CASSLTDRPGGYTF. Full variable domain (remainder filled in from reference TRBV7-2 and TRBJ1-2): GAGVSQSPSNKVTEKGKDVELRCDPISGHTALYWYRQSLGQGLEFLIYFQGNSAPDKSGLPSDRFSAERTGGSVSTLTIQRTQQEDSAVYLCASSLTDRPGGYTFGSGTRLTVV.